Sequencing of this T cell receptor (beta chain) was carried out in a study of shared clonotypes between healthy human individuals. Trimming took off 2 bases at V and 7 bases at J, with 14 bases between the two ends. The germline V gene has CDR1 SGHTA and CDR2 FQGTGA. The CDR3 has 14 residues. Only in-frame clones appear in the TCRdb table, and some are missing; sequencing was by immunoSEQ multiplex PCR. The sample consists of fewer than 1.6 million clones, approximately 98.5% of them appearing once. The V gene is TRBV7-3, the J gene TRBJ1-1; no definite D call. Sequenced sample: naive CD4+ T cells sorted from blood. The sample's subset: CD45RA+ positively selected. This TCR was sampled from a man aged 25 to 40 in good health. The CDR3 region has the DNA TGTGCCAGCAGCTTAGGAGGGTTGGTGGGTGAAGCTTTCTTT. Amino acid sequence: CASSLGGLVGEAFF.